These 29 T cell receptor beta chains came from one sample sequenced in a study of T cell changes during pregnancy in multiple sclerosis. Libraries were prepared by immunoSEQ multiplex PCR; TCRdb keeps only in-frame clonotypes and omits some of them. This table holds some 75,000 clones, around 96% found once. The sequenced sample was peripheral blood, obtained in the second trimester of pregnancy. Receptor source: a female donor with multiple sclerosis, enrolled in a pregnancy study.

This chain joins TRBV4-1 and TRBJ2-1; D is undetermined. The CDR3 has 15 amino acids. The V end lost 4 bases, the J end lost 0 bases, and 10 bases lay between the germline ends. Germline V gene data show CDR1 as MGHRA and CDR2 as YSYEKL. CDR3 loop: CASSRYRSSYNEQFF. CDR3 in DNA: TGCGCCAGCAGCCGATACAGAAGCTCCTACAATGAGCAGTTCTTC.

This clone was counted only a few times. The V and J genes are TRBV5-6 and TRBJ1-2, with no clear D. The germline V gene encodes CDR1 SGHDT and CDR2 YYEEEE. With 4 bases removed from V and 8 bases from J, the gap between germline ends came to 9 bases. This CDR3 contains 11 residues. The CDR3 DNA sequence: TGTGCCAGCAGCCGGACGGGGGGCTACACCTTC. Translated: CASSRTGGYTF.

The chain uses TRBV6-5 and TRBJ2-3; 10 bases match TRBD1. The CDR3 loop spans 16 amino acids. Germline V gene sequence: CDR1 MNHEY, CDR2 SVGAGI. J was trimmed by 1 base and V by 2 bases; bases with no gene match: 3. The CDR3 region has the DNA TGTGCCAGCAGTTACGGGGGGACAGGGGGCACAGATACGCAGTATTTT. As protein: CASSYGGTGGTDTQYF.

CDR3 loop: CASSRGQESSYEQYF. CDR3 sequence (DNA): TGCGCCAGCAGCCGTGGACAGGAGAGCTCCTACGAGCAGTACTTC. This chain joins TRBV4-1 and TRBJ2-7, with 7 bases aligning to TRBD1. The CDR3 totals 15 residues. The germline V gene has CDR1 MGHRA and CDR2 YSYEKL. V lost 4 bases to trimming and J lost 0 bases; unmatched junction nucleotides: 6.

The CDR3 DNA is TGTGCCAGCAGCCAAGCGGGGGCTAGCGGGAGGGGCGATACGCAGTATTTT. Residues: CASSQAGASGRGDTQYF. The chain uses TRBV4-2 and TRBJ2-3; 12 positions match TRBD2. The CDR3 covers 17 residues. Germline V gene lookup returns CDR1 LGHNA and CDR2 YNFKEQ. V trimming: 1 base; J trimming: 6 bases; junction bases outside the gene matches: 8.

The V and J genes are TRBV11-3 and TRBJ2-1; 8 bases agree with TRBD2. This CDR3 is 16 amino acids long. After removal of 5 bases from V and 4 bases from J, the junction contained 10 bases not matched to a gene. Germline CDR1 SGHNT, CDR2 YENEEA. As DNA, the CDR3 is TGTGCCAGCAGCCCCCGAGGCGGGAGGTTGTACAATGAGCAGTTCTTC. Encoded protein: CASSPRGGRLYNEQFF. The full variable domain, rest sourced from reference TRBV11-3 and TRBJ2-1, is EAGVVQSPRYKIIEKKQPVAFWCNPISGHNTLYWYLQNLGQGPELLIRYENEEAVDDSQLPKDRFSAERLKGVDSTLKIQPAELGDSAVYLCASSPRGGRLYNEQFFGPGTRLTVL.

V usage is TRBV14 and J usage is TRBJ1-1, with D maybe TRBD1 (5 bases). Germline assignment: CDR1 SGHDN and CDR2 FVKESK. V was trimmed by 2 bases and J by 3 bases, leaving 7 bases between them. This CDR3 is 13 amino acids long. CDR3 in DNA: TGTGCCAGCAGCCAACAGGGTTACACTGAAGCTTTCTTT. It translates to CASSQQGYTEAFF.

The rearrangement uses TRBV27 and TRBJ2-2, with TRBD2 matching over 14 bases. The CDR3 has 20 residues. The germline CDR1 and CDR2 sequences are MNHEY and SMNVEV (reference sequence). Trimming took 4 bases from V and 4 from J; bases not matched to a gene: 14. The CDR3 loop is CASSSITGLAGVWSTGELFF. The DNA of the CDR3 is TGTGCCAGCAGTTCGATTACGGGACTAGCGGGAGTATGGAGCACCGGGGAGCTGTTTTTT.

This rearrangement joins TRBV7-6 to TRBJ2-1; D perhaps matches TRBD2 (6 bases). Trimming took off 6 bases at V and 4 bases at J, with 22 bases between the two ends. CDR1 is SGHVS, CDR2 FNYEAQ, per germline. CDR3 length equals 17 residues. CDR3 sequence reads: CASRPPLTGEGYNEQFF. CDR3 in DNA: TGTGCCAGCAGGCCTCCCCTTACGGGAGAAGGATACAATGAGCAGTTCTTC.

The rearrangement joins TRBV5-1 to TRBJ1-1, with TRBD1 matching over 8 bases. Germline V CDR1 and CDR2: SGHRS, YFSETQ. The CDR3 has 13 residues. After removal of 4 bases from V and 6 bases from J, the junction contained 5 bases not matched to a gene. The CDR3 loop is CASSHGTGAEAFF. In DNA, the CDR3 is TGCGCCAGCAGCCACGGGACAGGAGCTGAAGCTTTCTTT.

The CDR3 region is CASSTGTIGGELFF. The CDR3 nucleotides are TGTGCCAGTAGCACCGGGACTATAGGCGGGGAGCTGTTTTTT. J is TRBJ2-2 and V is TRBV19; TRBD2 matches at 7 bases. Per germline, CDR1 LNHDA and CDR2 SQIVND (reference sequence). The ends lost 6 bases at V and 7 bases at J; junction bases unmatched: 8. The CDR3 has 14 residues.

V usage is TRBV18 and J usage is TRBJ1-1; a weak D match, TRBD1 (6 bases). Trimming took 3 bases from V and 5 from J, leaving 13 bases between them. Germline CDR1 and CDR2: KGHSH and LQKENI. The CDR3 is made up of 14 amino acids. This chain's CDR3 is CASSPRDRRTEAFF. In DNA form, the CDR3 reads TGTGCCAGCTCACCCCGAGACAGGCGTACTGAAGCTTTCTTT.

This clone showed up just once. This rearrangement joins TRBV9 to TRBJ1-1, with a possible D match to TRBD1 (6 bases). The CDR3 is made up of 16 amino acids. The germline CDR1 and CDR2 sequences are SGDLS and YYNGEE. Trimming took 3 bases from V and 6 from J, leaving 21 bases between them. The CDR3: CASSATVWTERSEAFF. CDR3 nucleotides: TGTGCCAGCAGCGCGACCGTATGGACAGAGAGATCTGAAGCTTTCTTT.

The CDR3 DNA sequence: TGCGCCAGCAGCTTGGTGGCGGGAGTCACAGATACGCAGTATTTT. It codes for CASSLVAGVTDTQYF. The gene calls are TRBV5-1 and TRBJ2-3; TRBD2 matches at 7 bases. There are 15 residues in the CDR3. Germline V lookup: CDR1 SGHRS, CDR2 YFSETQ. J gave up 2 bases and V 0 bases, and 3 bases lay outside the gene matches.

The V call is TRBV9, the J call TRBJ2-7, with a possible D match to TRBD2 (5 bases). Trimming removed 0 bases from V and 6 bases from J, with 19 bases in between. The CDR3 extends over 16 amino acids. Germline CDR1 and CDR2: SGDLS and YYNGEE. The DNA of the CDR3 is TGTGCCAGCAGCGTAGGGTCAACTAGGGAAGGGCTCGAGCAGTACTTC. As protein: CASSVGSTREGLEQYF.

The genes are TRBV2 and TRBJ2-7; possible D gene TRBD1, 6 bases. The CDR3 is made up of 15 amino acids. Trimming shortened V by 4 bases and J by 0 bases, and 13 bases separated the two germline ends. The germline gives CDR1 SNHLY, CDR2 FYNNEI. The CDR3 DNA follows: TGTGCCAGCAGTGCAGGGGCGCTACCCTCCTACGAGCAGTACTTC. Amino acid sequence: CASSAGALPSYEQYF. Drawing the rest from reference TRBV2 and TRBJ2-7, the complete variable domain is EPEVTQTPSHQVTQMGQEVILRCVPISNHLYFYWYRQILGQKVEFLVSFYNNEISEKSEIFDDQFSVERPDGSNFTLKIRSTKLEDSAMYFCASSAGALPSYEQYFGPGTRLTVT.

The CDR3 here is CASSLVTIKTEAFF. The CDR3 DNA follows: TGTGCCAGCAGCCTCGTAACAATTAAGACTGAAGCTTTCTTT. J is TRBJ1-1 and V is TRBV5-8, with D unresolved. CDR1 and CDR2 (germline): SGHTS, YDEGEE. This CDR3 is built from 14 residues. Deletions cut 4 bases from V and 5 bases from J, with 15 bases between. Full variable domain (outside the CDR3, taken from reference TRBV5-8 and TRBJ1-1): EAGVTQSPTHLIKTRGQQATLRCSPISGHTSVYWYQQALGLGLQFLLWYDEGEERNRGNFPPRFSGRQFPNYSSELNVNALELEDSALYLCASSLVTIKTEAFFGQGTRLTVV.

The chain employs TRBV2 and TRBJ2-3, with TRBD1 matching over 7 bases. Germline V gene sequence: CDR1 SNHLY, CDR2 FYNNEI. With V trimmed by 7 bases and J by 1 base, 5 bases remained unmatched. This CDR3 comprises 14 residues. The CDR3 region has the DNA TGTGCCAGCAAAACAGGGGCGGGCACAGATACGCAGTATTTT. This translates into CASKTGAGTDTQYF.

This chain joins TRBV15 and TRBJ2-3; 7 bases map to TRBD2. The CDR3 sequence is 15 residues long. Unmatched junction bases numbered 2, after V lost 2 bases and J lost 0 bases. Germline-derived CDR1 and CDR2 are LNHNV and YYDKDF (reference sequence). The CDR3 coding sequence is TGTGCCACCAGCAGACTTAGCGGGAGCACAGATACGCAGTATTTT. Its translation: CATSRLSGSTDTQYF.

The CDR3 nucleotides are TGTGCCAGCAGAGGACAGGGGGCGTACAATGAGCAGTTCTTC. It codes for CASRGQGAYNEQFF. J is TRBJ2-1 and V is TRBV18; 11 bases align to TRBD1. Germline lookup yields CDR1 KGHSH and CDR2 LQKENI. The V gene end was trimmed by 8 bases and the J gene end by 4 bases; junction bases not matched to a gene: 4. This CDR3 has 14 residues.

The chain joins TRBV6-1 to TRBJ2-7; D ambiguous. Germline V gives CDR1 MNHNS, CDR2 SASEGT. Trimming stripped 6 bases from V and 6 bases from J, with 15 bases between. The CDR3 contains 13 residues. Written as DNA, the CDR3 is TGTGCCAGCAGCCAGTGGCGGTCCGGCGAGCAGTACTTC. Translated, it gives CASSQWRSGEQYF.

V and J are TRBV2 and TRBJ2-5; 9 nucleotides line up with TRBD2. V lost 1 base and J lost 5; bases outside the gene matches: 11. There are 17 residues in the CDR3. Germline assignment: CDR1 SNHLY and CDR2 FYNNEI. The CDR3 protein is CASSEGSSAGGYETQYF. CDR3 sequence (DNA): TGTGCCAGCAGTGAAGGGTCCTCGGCGGGAGGGTACGAGACCCAGTACTTC. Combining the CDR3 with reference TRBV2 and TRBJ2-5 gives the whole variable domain EPEVTQTPSHQVTQMGQEVILRCVPISNHLYFYWYRQILGQKVEFLVSFYNNEISEKSEIFDDQFSVERPDGSNFTLKIRSTKLEDSAMYFCASSEGSSAGGYETQYFGPGTRLLVL.

The CDR3 nucleotides are TGTGCCAGCAGCCCGGGACTAGCGGGAAAACGCGGGGAGCTGTTTTTT. It specifies CASSPGLAGKRGELFF. The chain uses TRBV28 and TRBJ2-2; TRBD2 agrees at 13 bases. The CDR3 is 16 amino acids. V shed 6 bases and J 7 bases; nucleotides not matched to a gene: 8. Germline V gives CDR1 MDHEN, CDR2 SYDVKM.

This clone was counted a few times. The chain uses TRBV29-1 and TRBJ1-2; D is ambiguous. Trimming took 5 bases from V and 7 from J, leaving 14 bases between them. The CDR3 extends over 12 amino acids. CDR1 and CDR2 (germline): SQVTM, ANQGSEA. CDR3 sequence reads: CSVRGGKAGYTF. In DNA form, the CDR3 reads TGCAGCGTTCGGGGAGGGAAGGCTGGCTACACCTTC.

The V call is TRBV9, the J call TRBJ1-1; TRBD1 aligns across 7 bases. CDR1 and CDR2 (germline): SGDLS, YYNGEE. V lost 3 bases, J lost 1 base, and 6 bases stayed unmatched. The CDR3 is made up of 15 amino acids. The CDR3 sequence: CASSDIRGWNTEAFF. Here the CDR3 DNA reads TGTGCCAGCAGCGACATCAGGGGGTGGAACACTGAAGCTTTCTTT.

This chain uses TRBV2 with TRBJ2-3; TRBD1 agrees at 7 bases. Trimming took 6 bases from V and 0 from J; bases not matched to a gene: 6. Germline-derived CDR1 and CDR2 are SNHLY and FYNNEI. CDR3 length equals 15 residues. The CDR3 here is CASRPLGQSTDTQYF. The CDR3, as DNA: TGTGCCAGCAGGCCCCTGGGACAGAGCACAGATACGCAGTATTTT.

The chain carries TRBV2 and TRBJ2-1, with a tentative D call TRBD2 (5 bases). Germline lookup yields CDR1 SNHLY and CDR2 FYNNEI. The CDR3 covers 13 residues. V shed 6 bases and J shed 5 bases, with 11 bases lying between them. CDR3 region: CASSTTRDNEQFF. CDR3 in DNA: TGTGCCAGCAGCACCACTAGAGACAATGAGCAGTTCTTC.

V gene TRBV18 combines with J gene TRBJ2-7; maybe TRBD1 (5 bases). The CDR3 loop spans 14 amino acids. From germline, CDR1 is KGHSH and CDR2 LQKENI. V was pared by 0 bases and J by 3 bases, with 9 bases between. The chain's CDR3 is CASSPPYDSYEQYF. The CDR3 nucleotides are TGTGCCAGCTCACCACCGTATGACAGCTACGAGCAGTACTTC.

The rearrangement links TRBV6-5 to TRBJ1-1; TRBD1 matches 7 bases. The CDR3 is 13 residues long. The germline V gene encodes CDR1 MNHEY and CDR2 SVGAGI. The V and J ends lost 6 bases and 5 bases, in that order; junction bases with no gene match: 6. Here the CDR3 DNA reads TGTGCCAGCAGAGATACAGGGGCTACTGAAGCTTTCTTT. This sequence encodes CASRDTGATEAFF.